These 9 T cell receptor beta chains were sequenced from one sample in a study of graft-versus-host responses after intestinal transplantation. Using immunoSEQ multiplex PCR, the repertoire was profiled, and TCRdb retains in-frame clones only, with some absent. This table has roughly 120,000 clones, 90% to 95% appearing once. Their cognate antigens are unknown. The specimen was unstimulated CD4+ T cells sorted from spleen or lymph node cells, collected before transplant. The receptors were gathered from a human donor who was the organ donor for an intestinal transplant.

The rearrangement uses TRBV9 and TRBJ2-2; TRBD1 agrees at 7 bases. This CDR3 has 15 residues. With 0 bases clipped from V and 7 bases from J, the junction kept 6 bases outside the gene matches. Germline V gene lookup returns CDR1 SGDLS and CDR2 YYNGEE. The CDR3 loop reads CASSVGAGGNGELFF. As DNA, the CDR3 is TGTGCCAGCAGCGTAGGCGCAGGGGGAAACGGGGAGCTGTTTTTT.

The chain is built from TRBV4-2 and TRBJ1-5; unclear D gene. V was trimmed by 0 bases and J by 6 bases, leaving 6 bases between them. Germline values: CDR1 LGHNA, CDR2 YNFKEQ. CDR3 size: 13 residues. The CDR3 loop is CASSQELFQPQHF. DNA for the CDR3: TGTGCCAGCAGCCAAGAATTGTTTCAGCCCCAGCATTTT.

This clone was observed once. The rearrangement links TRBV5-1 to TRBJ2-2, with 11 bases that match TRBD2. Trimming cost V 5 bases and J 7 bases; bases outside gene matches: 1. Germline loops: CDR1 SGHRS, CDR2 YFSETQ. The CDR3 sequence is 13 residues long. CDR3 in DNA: TGCGCCAGCAGGGGACTAGCGGACGGGGAGCTGTTTTTT. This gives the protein CASRGLADGELFF.

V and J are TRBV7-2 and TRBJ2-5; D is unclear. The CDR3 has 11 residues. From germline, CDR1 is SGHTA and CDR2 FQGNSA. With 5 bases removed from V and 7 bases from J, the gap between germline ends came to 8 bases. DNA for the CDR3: TGTGCCAGCAGCAACCTAGGGACCCAGTACTTC. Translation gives CASSNLGTQYF.

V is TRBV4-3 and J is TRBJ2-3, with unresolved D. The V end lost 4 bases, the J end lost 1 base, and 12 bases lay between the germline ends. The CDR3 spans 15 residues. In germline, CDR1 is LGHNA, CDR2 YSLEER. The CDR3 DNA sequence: TGCGCCAGCAGCCGAGAACGAAGGGGCACAGATACGCAGTATTTT. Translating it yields CASSRERRGTDTQYF.

This CDR3 reads CASSLQGSATYNEQFF. The DNA for the CDR3 is TGCGCCAGCAGCTTGCAAGGGTCCGCTACTTACAATGAGCAGTTCTTC. The chain has TRBV5-1 and TRBJ2-1; D is unresolved. Germline values: CDR1 SGHRS, CDR2 YFSETQ. The CDR3 sequence is 16 residues long. The germline V and J ends were trimmed by 1 base and 4 bases, with 15 bases remaining between them.

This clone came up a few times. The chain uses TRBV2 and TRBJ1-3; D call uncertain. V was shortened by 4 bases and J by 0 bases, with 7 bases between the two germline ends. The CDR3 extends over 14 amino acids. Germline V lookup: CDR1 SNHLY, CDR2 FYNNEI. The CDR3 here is CASSVMNSGNTIYF. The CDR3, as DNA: TGTGCCAGCAGTGTGATGAACTCTGGAAACACCATATATTTT.

The CDR3 DNA sequence: TGTGCCAGCAGCCGCGACAGATCCCTCCAATACGAGCAGTACTTC. Residues: CASSRDRSLQYEQYF. The V gene is TRBV6-6, the J gene TRBJ2-7; a weak D match, TRBD1 (5 bases). CDR1 is MNHNY, CDR2 SVGAGI, per germline (reference sequence). Between the trimmed V and J ends, which lost 6 bases and 4 bases, there was a span of 19 bases. The CDR3 extends over 15 amino acids.

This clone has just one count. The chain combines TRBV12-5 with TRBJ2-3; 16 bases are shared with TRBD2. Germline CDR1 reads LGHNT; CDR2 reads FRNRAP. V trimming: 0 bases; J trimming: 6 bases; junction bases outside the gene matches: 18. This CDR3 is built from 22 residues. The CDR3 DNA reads TGTGCTAGTGGTTTGGTACTCCCGGGACTAGCGGGAGGGTCATTCATGTCGGATACGCAGTATTTT. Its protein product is CASGLVLPGLAGGSFMSDTQYF.